The present TCR beta chain was sequenced within a study of T cell responses to AZD1222 COVID-19 vaccine. In regard to this clone: Its antigen remains unknown.

Germline assignment: CDR1 KGHSH and CDR2 LQKENI. The V and J ends lost 1 base and 4 bases respectively, with 22 bases between them. The CDR3 is made up of 18 amino acids. TCRdb keeps only in-frame clones here, not all; method: immunoSEQ multiplex PCR. The sample lists more than 100,000 clones, about 88% occurring once. General study results and limits: Baseline serostatus was positive in only a handful of AZD1222 recipients. Spike-specific TCR breadth and depth went up after people got two AZD1222 doses. Researchers took repertoire samples only after the peak T cell response had come.

This clonotype originated in an adult in good health. The chain combines TRBV18 with TRBJ2-5, with D tentatively TRBD1 (6 bases). Sequences were derived from peripheral blood, sampled on day 0 of AZD1222 vaccination. The CDR3 DNA sequence: TGTGCCAGCTCACCACGGTCAGGGAACAGGGTGGTCGGAGAGACCCAGTACTTC. This translates into CASSPRSGNRVVGETQYF.